These T cell receptor beta chains were read from a single sample in a study of blood T cell repertoires in COVID-19. Assay used: immunoSEQ multiplex PCR; TCRdb lists only in-frame clones, some missing. The table records 95,000 to 150,000 clones, 88% of them present only once. The sequencing input was peripheral blood. The source is a human donor in a cohort sampled during active COVID-19. Both conserved end residues are part of each CDR3. Each record gives: D gene, J gene, V gene, clone size, CDR3 DNA, CDR3 protein. The D gene is left open where the match is weak. Size is omitted from some rows. Given values are once, few, many or a class for expanded clones.

TRBD2,TRBJ2-1,TRBV3-1/TRBV3-2,.,TGTGCCAGCAGCCAGGCGGGGACTAGCAATGAGCAGTTCTTC,CASSQAGTSNEQFF
.,TRBJ1-4,TRBV7-9,.,TGTGCCAGCAGCCAACCTTACGAAGGGGATGAAAAACTGTTTTTT,CASSQPYEGDEKLFF
TRBD2,TRBJ2-1,TRBV19,.,TGTGCCAGTAGTATCTCTTGGCGGGAGCGGGAGGAGCAGTTCTTC,CASSISWREREEQFF
TRBD1,TRBJ2-7,TRBV19,.,TGTGCCACCCGGGACAGGGGCTCCGAGCAGTACTTC,CATRDRGSEQYF
TRBD2,TRBJ2-3,TRBV9,.,TGTGCCAGCAGCGTGAGCGGGGGTAGCACAGATACGCAGTATTTT,CASSVSGGSTDTQYF
.,TRBJ2-6,TRBV15,.,TGTGCCACCAGCAGAGAGCTCCAAGCGGGTTCCTCTGGGGCCAACGTCCTGACTTTC,CATSRELQAGSSGANVLTF
TRBD2,TRBJ2-7,TRBV6-1,.,TGTGCCAGCAGTGGGGGTCTGCGCGGGAGTCCCTACGAGCAGTACTTC,CASSGGLRGSPYEQYF
.,TRBJ2-1,TRBV6-4,.,TGTGCCAGCAGCGCGGGGGCCCATTATGAGCAGTTCTTC,CASSAGAHYEQFF
.,TRBJ2-4,TRBV11-2,.,TGTGCCAGCTCTCTTAGCGGTTTGCTAGCCTTAGCCAAAAACATTCAGTACTTC,CASSLSGLLALAKNIQYF
TRBD2,TRBJ2-1,TRBV5-1,.,TGCGCCAGCAGCGGGGGGGGACTAGCCCGGGAGCAGTTCTTC,CASSGGGLAREQFF
.,TRBJ1-2,TRBV4-2,.,TGTGCCAGCAGCCAAGTGGACAGCCTTGAGGGTGGCTACACCTTC,CASSQVDSLEGGYTF
TRBD1,TRBJ2-3,TRBV5-1,.,TGCGCCAGCAGCTTAACAGGGGGCGGTTATGGCACAGATACGCAGTATTTT,CASSLTGGGYGTDTQYF
.,TRBJ2-7,TRBV7-2,.,TGTGCCAGCAGCTCAGGATTATCGCTTGGCGAGCAGTACTTC,CASSSGLSLGEQYF
TRBD2,TRBJ2-1,TRBV29-1,.,TGCAGCGTGGGTAGCCGGGGGGGCGGGAATGAGCAGTTCTTC,CSVGSRGGGNEQFF
TRBD2,TRBJ2-1,TRBV4-1,few,TGCGCCAGCAGCCTCGGGGGGGGCTCCTACAATGAGCAGTTCTTC,CASSLGGGSYNEQFF
TRBD1,TRBJ1-4,TRBV10-3,.,TGTGCCATCAGGGAGCCCATGACAGGGGCTAGTGAAAAACTGTTTTTT,CAIREPMTGASEKLFF
.,TRBJ1-1,TRBV4-1,.,TGCGCCAGCAGCCAACGCGACAGGAACACTGAAGCTTTCTTT,CASSQRDRNTEAFF
.,TRBJ2-1,TRBV6-5,.,TGTGCCAGCAGTTTGCTACAGGGAAATGAGCAGTTCTTC,CASSLLQGNEQFF
.,TRBJ2-2,TRBV6-1,.,TGTGCCAGCAGTGACCAGGACACTTACACCGGGGAGCTGTTTTTT,CASSDQDTYTGELFF
TRBD1,TRBJ1-6,TRBV6-6,.,TGTGCCAGCAGACACAGGGGACAGCCACTTAATTCACCCCTCCACTTT,CASRHRGQPLNSPLHF
.,TRBJ2-3,TRBV19,.,TGTGCCACCCTCAAGACGGGGGGCACAGATACGCAGTATTTT,CATLKTGGTDTQYF
.,TRBJ2-1,TRBV10-2,.,TGCGCCAGCAGCGTAGAATCCCAGGGCCATGAGCAGTTCTTC,CASSVESQGHEQFF
.,TRBJ1-3,TRBV6-1,.,TGTGCCAGCAGTGAAGCCGGACTCGGAAACACCATATATTTT,CASSEAGLGNTIYF
TRBD1,TRBJ2-7,TRBV27,.,TGTGCCAGCAGTTTCCTCGACAGGGGGCGACGTTCGACCTACGAGCAGTACTTC,CASSFLDRGRRSTYEQYF
TRBD1,TRBJ2-7,TRBV27,.,TGTGCCAGCAGTTTAGGGACAGCCTACGAGCAGTACTTC,CASSLGTAYEQYF
TRBD2,TRBJ2-2,TRBV7-7,.,TGTGCTAGCAGCCCCTCCGGGACTAGCGGGGGTGGGGAGCTGTTTTTT,CASSPSGTSGGGELFF
TRBD1,TRBJ2-5,TRBV12-5,.,TGTGCTAGTGGTTCGGACAGGGGGGGAAAAGAGACCCAGTACTTC,CASGSDRGGKETQYF
.,TRBJ1-5,TRBV13,.,TGTGCCAGCAGCTCGAAGTGGGAGGGAGGTGGCAATCAGCCCCAGCATTTT,CASSSKWEGGGNQPQHF
.,TRBJ2-1,TRBV7-2,.,TGTGCCAGCAGCTTAAGCCTTAGCTCCTACAATGAGCAGTTCTTC,CASSLSLSSYNEQFF
TRBD2,TRBJ2-1,TRBV27,.,TGTGCCAGCAGGGGGGGGGTCCCAAGGGACGATGAGCAGTTCTTC,CASRGGVPRDDEQFF
.,TRBJ2-1,TRBV6-5,.,TGTGCCAGCAGTTCTCAGGGGTGGCATGAGCAGTTCTTC,CASSSQGWHEQFF
.,TRBJ2-7,TRBV19,.,TGTGCCAGTAGTATTTTTGCTGAAGCTACTTACGAGCAGTACTTC,CASSIFAEATYEQYF
.,TRBJ2-7,TRBV4-2,.,TGTGCCAGCAGCCAAGAGTCTGGCAGCTCCTACGAGCAGTACTTC,CASSQESGSSYEQYF
TRBD2,TRBJ2-2,TRBV7-9,.,TGTGCCAGCAGCCCCTTGCGGTTAGCGGGGGCCCAGAACACCGGGGAGCTGTTTTTT,CASSPLRLAGAQNTGELFF
.,TRBJ1-3,TRBV6-5,once,TGTGCCAGCAGTTACTCGGGGGGGCGCGGGGACACCATATATTTT,CASSYSGGRGDTIYF
TRBD1,TRBJ1-3,TRBV6-5,.,TGTGCCAGCAGACCAAAGACAGGGACTGGAAACACCATATATTTT,CASRPKTGTGNTIYF
.,TRBJ2-2,TRBV5-6,.,TGTGCCAGCAGCACCAACGATCTAGTCTTCGGCACCGGGGAGCTGTTTTTT,CASSTNDLVFGTGELFF
TRBD1,TRBJ1-4,TRBV3-1/TRBV3-2,once,TGTGCCAGCAGCCAAGTTCCCCGGACAGGGGAAAAACTGTTTTTT,CASSQVPRTGEKLFF
TRBD1,TRBJ1-5,TRBV18,few,TGTGCCAGCTCAACGGACAGGGGGCATGGTCAGCCCCAGCATTTT,CASSTDRGHGQPQHF
TRBD2,TRBJ2-3,TRBV4-1,.,TGCGCCAGCAGCCAAGTTCTAGCGGATATCACAGATACGCAGTATTTT,CASSQVLADITDTQYF
TRBD1,TRBJ1-3,TRBV5-1,.,TGCGCCAGCAGCTTGGGGCAGGGGGCGGCTGGAAACACCATATATTTT,CASSLGQGAAGNTIYF
.,TRBJ1-6,TRBV27,.,TGTGCCAGCAGTTTGGGCAGGGCGGGGTCACCCCTCCACTTT,CASSLGRAGSPLHF
TRBD1,TRBJ1-2,TRBV7-8,.,TGTGCCAGCAGCTTAATAGATGACAGGGGGGCGGGGGGTGGCTACACCTTC,CASSLIDDRGAGGGYTF
TRBD1,TRBJ1-2,TRBV5-5,.,TGTGCCAGCAGCTTGGTTGGACAGGGGACCTATATCTATGGCTACACCTTC,CASSLVGQGTYIYGYTF